This T cell receptor beta chain was profiled in a study of CD8+ T cells in alopecia areata. It was cDNA, reverse transcribed from extracted RNA, that served as the sequencing template. Method: immunoSEQ multiplex PCR; TCRdb's copy keeps in-frame clones and lacks some. The data contain under 250,000 clones, approximately 61% of them seen just once; the ten biggest clones take up roughly 0.47%. The sample consisted of CD4+ T cells sorted from blood, taken at week 0. This receptor was identified in a human donor with alopecia areata.

This chain's CDR3 is CASSSGDRVSYEQYF. The DNA of the CDR3 is TGTGCCAGTAGTTCAGGGGACAGAGTCTCCTACGAGCAGTACTTC. J is TRBJ2-7 and V is TRBV19, with 7 bases identical to TRBD1. Germline CDR1 is LNHDA and CDR2 is SQIVND (reference sequence). CDR3 length: 15 amino acids. V dropped 5 bases and J dropped 0; count of bases not matched to a gene: 7.